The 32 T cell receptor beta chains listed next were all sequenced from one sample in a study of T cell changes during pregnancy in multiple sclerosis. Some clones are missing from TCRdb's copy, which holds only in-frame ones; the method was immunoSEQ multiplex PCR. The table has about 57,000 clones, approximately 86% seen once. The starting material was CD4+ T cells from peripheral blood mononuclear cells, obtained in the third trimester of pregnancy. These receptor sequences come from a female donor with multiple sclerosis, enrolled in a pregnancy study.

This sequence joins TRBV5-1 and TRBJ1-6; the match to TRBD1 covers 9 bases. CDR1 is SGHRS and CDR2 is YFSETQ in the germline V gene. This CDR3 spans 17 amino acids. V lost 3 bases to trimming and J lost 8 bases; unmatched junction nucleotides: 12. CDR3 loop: CASSSRTGVKGHSPLHF. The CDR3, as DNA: TGCGCCAGCAGCTCCCGGACAGGGGTTAAGGGGCATTCACCCCTCCACTTT.

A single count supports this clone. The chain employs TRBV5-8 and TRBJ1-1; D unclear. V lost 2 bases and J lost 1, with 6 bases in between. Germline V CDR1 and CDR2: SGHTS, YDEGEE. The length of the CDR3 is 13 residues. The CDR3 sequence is CASSFQQNTEAFF. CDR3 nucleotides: TGTGCCAGCAGCTTCCAACAGAACACTGAAGCTTTCTTT.

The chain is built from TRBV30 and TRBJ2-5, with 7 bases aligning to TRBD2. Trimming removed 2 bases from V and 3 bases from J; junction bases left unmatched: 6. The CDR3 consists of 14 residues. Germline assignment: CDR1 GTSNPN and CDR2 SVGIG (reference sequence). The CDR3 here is CAWSFGGGEETQYF. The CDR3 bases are TGTGCCTGGAGTTTCGGTGGGGGGGAAGAGACCCAGTACTTC. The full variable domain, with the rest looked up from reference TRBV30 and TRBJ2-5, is SQTIHQWPATLVQPVGSPLSLECTVEGTSNPNLYWYRQAAGRGLQLLFYSVGIGQISSEVPQNLSASRPQDRQFILSSKKLLLSDSGFYLCAWSFGGGEETQYFGPGTRLLVL.

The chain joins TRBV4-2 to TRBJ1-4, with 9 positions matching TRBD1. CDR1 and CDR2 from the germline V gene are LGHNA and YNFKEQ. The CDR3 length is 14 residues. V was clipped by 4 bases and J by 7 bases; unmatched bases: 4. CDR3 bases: TGTGCCAGCAGCCCCGACAGGGGGGCTGAAAAACTGTTTTTT. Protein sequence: CASSPDRGAEKLFF.

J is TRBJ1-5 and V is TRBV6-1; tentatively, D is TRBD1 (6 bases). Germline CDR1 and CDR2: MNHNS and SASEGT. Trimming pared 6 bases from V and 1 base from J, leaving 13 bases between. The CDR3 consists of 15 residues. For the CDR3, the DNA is TGTGCCAGCAGCCGGACAGTTTTGAGCAATCAGCCCCAGCATTTT. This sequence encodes CASSRTVLSNQPQHF.

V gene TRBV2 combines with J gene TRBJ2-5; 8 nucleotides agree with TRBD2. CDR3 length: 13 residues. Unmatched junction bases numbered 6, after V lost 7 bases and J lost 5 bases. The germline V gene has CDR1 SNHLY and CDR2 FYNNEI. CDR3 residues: CASTAGGWETQYF. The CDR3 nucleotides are TGTGCCAGCACGGCGGGGGGTTGGGAGACCCAGTACTTC.

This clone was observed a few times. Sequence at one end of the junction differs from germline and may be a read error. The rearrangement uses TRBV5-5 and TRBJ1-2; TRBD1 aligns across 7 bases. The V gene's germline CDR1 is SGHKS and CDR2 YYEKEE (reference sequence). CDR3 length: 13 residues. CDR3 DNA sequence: TGTGCCAGCAGCTACAACCCACAGACAGGGAAGGACTTC. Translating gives CASSYNPQTGKDF.

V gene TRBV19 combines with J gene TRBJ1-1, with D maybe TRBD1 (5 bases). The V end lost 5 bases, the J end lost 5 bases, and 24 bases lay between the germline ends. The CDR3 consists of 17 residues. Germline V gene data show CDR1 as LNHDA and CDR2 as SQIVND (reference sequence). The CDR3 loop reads CASSPQGFEGGKTEAFF. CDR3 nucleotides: TGTGCCAGTAGTCCCCAGGGCTTTGAGGGAGGAAAAACTGAAGCTTTCTTT.

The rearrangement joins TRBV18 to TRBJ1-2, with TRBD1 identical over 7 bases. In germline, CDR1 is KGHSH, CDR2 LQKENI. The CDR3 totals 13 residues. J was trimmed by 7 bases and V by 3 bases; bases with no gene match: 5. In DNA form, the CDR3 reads TGTGCCAGCTCACCCACCGGACAGGTTGGCTACACCTTC. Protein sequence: CASSPTGQVGYTF. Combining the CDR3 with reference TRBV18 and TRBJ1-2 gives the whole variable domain NAGVMQNPRHLVRRRGQEARLRCSPMKGHSHVYWYRQLPEEGLKFMVYLQKENIIDESGMPKERFSAEFPKEGPSILRIQQVVRGDSAAYFCASSPTGQVGYTFGSGTRLTVV.

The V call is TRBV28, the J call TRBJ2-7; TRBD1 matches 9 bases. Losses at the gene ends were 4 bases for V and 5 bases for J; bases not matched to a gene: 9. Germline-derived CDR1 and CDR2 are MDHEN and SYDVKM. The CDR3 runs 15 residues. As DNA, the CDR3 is TGTGCCAGCAGTTCGACGGGACAGGGTTTTCACGAGCAGTACTTC. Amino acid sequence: CASSSTGQGFHEQYF.

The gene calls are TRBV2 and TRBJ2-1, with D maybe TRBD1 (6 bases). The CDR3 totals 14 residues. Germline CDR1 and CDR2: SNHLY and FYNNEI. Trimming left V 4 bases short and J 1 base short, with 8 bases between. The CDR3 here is CASSGQESYNEQFF. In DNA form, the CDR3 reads TGTGCCAGCAGTGGACAGGAATCCTACAATGAGCAGTTCTTC.

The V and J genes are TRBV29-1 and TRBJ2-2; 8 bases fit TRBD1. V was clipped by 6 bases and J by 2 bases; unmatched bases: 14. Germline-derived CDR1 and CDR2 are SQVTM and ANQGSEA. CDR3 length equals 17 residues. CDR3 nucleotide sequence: TGCAGCGTCGTGACAGGGGCCGCGGGTACAAACACCGGGGAGCTGTTTTTT. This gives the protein CSVVTGAAGTNTGELFF.

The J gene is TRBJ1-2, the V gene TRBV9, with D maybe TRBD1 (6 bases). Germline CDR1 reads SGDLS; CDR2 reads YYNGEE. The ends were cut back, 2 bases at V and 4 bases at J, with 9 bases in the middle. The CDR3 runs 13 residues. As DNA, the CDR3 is TGTGCCAGCAGCGTTACAGGGACCTATGGCTACACCTTC. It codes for CASSVTGTYGYTF.

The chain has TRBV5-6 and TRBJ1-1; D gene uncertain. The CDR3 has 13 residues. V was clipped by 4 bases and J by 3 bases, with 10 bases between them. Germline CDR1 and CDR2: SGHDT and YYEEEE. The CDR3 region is CASSPGEDTEAFF. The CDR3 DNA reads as TGTGCCAGCAGCCCCGGTGAAGACACTGAAGCTTTCTTT.

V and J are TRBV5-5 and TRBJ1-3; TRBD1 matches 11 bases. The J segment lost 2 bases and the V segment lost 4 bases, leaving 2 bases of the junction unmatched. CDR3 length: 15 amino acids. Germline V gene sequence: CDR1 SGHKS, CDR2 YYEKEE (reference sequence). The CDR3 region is CASSGQGATGNTIYF. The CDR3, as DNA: TGTGCCAGCAGCGGACAGGGGGCCACTGGAAACACCATATATTTT.

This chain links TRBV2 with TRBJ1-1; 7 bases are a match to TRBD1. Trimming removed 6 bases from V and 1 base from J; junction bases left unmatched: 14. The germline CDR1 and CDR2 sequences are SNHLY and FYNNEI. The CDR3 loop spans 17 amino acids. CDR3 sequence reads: CASRATGTDIKNTEAFF. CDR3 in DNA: TGTGCCAGCAGAGCTACCGGGACAGATATCAAGAACACTGAAGCTTTCTTT.

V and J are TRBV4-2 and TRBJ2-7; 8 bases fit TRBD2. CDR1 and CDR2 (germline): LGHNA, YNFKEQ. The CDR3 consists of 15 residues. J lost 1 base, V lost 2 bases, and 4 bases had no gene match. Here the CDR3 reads CASSQSLAGSYEQYF. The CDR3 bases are TGTGCCAGCAGCCAATCCCTAGCGGGTTCCTACGAGCAGTACTTC.

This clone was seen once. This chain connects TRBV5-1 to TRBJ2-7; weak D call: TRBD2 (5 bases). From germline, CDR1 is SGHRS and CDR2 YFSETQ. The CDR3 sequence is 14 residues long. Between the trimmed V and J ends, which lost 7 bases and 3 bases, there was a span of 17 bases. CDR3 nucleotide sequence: TGCGCCAGCCGGGAAGGACCGGATTTCTACGAGCAGTACTTC. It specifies CASREGPDFYEQYF.

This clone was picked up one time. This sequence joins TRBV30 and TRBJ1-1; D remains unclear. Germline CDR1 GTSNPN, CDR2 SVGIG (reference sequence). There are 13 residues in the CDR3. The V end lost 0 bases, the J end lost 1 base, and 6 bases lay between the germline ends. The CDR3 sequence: CAWSVLQNTEAFF. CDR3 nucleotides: TGTGCCTGGAGTGTACTGCAGAACACTGAAGCTTTCTTT.

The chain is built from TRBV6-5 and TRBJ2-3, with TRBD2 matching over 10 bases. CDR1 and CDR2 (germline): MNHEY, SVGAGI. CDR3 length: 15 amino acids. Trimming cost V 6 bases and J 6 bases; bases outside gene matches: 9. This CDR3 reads CASRTQSGRADTQYF. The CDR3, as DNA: TGTGCCAGCAGGACTCAGAGCGGGAGGGCCGATACGCAGTATTTT.

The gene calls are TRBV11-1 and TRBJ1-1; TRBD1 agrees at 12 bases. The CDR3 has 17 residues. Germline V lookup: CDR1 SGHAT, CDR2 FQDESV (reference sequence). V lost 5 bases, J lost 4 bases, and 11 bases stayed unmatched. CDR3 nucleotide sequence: TGTGCCAGCAGCCCCGGGGGACAGGGGGCGACCGGCACTGAAGCTTTCTTT. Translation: CASSPGGQGATGTEAFF. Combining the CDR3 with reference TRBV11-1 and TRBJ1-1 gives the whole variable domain EAEVAQSPRYKITEKSQAVAFWCDPISGHATLYWYRQILGQGPELLVQFQDESVVDDSQLPKDRFSAERLKGVDSTLKIQPAELGDSAMYLCASSPGGQGATGTEAFFGQGTRLTVV.

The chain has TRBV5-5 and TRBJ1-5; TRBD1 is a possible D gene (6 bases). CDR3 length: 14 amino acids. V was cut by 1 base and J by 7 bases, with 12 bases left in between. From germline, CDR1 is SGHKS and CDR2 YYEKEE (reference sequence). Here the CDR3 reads CASSLMGAQQPQHF. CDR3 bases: TGTGCCAGCAGCTTGATGGGGGCCCAGCAGCCCCAGCATTTT.

In nucleotides, the CDR3 is TGTGCCAGCAGCTCTAGACTAGCGGGAGTTGAGACCCAGTACTTC. It translates to CASSSRLAGVETQYF. The chain links TRBV5-5 to TRBJ2-5; 12 bases map to TRBD2. The germline gives CDR1 SGHKS, CDR2 YYEKEE (reference sequence). V lost 3 bases and J lost 5; bases outside the gene matches: 5. The length of the CDR3 is 15 residues.

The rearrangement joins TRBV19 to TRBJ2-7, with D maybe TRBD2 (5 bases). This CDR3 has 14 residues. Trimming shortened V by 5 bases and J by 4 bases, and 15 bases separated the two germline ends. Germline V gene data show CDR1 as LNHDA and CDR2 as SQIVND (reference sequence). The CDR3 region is CASSPVLARYEQYF. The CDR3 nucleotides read TGTGCCAGTAGTCCGGTCCTAGCACGGTACGAGCAGTACTTC.

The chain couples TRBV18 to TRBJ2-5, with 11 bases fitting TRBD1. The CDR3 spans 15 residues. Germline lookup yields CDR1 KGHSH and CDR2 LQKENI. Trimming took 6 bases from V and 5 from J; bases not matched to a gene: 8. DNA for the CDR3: TGTGCCAGCTCCTTAGGACAGGGGGCCGTGGAGACCCAGTACTTC. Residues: CASSLGQGAVETQYF.

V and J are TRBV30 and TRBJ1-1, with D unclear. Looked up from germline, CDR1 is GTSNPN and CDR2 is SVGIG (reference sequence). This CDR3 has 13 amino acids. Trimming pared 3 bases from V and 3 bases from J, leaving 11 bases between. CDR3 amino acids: CAWRAVRHTEAFF. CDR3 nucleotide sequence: TGTGCCTGGAGGGCGGTTAGACACACTGAAGCTTTCTTT. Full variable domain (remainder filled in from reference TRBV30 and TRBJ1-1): SQTIHQWPATLVQPVGSPLSLECTVEGTSNPNLYWYRQAAGRGLQLLFYSVGIGQISSEVPQNLSASRPQDRQFILSSKKLLLSDSGFYLCAWRAVRHTEAFFGQGTRLTVV.

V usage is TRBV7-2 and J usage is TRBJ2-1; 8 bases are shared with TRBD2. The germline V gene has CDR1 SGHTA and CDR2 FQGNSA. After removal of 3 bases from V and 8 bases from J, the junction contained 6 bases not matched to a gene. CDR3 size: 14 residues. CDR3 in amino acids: CASSFTAGGDEQFF. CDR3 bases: TGTGCCAGCAGCTTTACGGCGGGGGGAGATGAGCAGTTCTTC. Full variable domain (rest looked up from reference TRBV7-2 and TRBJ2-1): GAGVSQSPSNKVTEKGKDVELRCDPISGHTALYWYRQSLGQGLEFLIYFQGNSAPDKSGLPSDRFSAERTGGSVSTLTIQRTQQEDSAVYLCASSFTAGGDEQFFGPGTRLTVL.

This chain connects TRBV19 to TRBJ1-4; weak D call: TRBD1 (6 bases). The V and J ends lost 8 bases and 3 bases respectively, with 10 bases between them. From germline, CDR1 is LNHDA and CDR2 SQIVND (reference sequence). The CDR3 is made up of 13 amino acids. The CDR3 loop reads CASARTANEKLFF. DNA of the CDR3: TGTGCCAGTGCCCGGACAGCTAATGAAAAACTGTTTTTT.

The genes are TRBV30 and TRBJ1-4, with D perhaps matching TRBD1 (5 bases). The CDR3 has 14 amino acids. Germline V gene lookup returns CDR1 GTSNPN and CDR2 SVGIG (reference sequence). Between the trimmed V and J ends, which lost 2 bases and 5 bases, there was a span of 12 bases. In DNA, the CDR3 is TGTGCCTGGAGTATCGGGGGGACGAATGAAAAACTGTTTTTT. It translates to CAWSIGGTNEKLFF.

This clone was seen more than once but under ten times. The CDR3 DNA reads as TGCGCCAGCAACCCGACAGGGGAGGTTGGCGAGCAGTACTTC. Its protein is CASNPTGEVGEQYF. The chain uses TRBV10-2 and TRBJ2-7; TRBD1 agrees at 8 bases. Germline CDR1 is WSHSY and CDR2 is SAAADI. The CDR3 is 14 residues long. V gave up 7 bases and J gave up 6 bases; unmatched junction bases: 11.

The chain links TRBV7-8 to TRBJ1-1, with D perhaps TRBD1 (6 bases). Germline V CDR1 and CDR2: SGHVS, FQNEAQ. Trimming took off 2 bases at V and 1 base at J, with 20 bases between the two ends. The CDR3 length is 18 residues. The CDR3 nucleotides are TGTGCCAGCAGCTTACCCCCTACAGGGTCGGTTAGGAACACTGAAGCTTTCTTT. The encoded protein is CASSLPPTGSVRNTEAFF.

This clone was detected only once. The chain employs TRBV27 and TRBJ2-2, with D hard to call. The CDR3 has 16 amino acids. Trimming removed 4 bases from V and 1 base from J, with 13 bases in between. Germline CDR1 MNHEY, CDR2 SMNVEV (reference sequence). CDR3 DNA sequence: TGTGCCAGCAGTTCCCCTTTAGCAGTGAACACCGGGGAGCTGTTTTTT. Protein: CASSSPLAVNTGELFF.